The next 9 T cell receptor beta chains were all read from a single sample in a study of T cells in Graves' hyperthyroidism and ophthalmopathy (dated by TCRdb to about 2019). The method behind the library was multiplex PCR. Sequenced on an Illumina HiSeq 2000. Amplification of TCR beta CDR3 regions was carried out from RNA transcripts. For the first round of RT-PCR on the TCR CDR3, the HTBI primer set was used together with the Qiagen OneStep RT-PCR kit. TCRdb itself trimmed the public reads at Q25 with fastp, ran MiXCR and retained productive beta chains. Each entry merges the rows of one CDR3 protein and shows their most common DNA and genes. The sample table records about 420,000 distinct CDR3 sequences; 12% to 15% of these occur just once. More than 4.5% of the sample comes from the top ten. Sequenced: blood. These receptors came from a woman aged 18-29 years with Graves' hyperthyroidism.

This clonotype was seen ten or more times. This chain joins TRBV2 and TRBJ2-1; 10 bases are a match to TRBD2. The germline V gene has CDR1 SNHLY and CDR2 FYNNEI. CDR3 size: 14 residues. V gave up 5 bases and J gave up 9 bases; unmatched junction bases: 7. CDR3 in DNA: TGTGCCAGCAGTTTCCTAGCGGGAGTAGTTGAGCAGTTCTTC. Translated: CASSFLAGVVEQFF.

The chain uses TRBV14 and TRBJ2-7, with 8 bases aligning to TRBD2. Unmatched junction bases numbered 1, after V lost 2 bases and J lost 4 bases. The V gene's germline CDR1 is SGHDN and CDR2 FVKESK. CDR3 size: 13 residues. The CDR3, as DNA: TGTGCCAGCAGCCAACTAGCGGGTTACGAGCAGTACTTC. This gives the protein CASSQLAGYEQYF.

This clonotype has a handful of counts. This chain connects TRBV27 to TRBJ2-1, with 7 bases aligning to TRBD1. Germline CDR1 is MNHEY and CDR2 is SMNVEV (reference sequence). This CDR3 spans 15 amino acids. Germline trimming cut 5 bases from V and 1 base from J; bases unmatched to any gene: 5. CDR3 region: CASSVDRVSYNEQFF. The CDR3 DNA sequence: TGTGCCAGCAGTGTAGACAGGGTATCCTACAATGAGCAGTTCTTC.

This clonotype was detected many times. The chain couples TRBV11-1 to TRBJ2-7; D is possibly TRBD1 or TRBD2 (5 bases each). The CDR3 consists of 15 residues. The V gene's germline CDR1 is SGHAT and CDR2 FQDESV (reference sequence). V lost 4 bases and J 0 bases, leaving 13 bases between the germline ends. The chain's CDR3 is CASSSGTTPSYEQYF. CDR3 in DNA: TGTGCCAGCAGCTCAGGGACGACTCCCTCCTACGAGCAGTACTTC.

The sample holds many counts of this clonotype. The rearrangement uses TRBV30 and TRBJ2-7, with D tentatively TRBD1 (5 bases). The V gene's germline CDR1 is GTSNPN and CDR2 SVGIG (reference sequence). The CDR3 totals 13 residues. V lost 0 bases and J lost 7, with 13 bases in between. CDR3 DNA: TGTGCCTGGAGTGTAGGCCCCCAGGGAGAGCAGTACTTC. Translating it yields CAWSVGPQGEQYF.

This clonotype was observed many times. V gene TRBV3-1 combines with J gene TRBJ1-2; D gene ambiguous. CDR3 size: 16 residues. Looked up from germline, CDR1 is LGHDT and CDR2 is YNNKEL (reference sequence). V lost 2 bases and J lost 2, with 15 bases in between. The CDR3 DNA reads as TGTGCCAGCAGCCAAAACCCAGGAGCTAAGAACTATGGCTACACCTTC. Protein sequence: CASSQNPGAKNYGYTF.

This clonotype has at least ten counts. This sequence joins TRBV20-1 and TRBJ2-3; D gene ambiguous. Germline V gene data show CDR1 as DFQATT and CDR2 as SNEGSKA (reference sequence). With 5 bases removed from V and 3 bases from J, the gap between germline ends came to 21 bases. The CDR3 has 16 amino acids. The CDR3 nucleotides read TGCAGTGCTTGTTCTTTGTTTGGGCCCTTGACAGATACGCAGTATTTT. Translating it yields CSACSLFGPLTDTQYF.

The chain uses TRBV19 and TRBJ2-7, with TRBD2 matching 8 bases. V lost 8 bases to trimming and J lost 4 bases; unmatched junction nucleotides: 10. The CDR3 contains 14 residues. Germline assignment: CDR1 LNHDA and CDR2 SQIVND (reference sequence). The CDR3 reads CASQRSGSGYEQYF. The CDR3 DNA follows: TGTGCCAGTCAGAGAAGCGGGAGCGGGTACGAGCAGTACTTC. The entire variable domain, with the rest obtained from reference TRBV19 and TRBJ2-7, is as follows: DGGITQSPKYLFRKEGQNVTLSCEQNLNHDAMYWYRQDPGQGLRLIYYSQIVNDFQKGDIAEGYSVSREKKESFPLTVTSAQKNPTAFYLCASQRSGSGYEQYFGPGTRLTVT.

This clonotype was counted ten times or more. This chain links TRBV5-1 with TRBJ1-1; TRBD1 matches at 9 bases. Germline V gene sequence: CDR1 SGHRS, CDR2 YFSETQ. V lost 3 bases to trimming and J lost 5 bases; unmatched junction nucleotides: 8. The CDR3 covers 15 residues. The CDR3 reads CASSSEDRGWTEAFF. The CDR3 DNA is TGCGCCAGCAGCTCGGAGGACAGGGGTTGGACTGAAGCTTTCTTT.